The next 31 T cell receptor beta chains were all read from a single sample in a study of blood T cell repertoires in COVID-19. Only in-frame clones appear in the TCRdb table, and some are missing; sequencing was by immunoSEQ multiplex PCR. Here the sample spans 340,000 or so clones, approximately 82% being singletons. The sequencing sample was made of peripheral blood. Source of these receptors: a man between 25 and 39 years old with active or convalescent COVID-19.

This clone appeared once. The chain carries TRBV24-1 and TRBJ1-2, with D possibly TRBD1 on 5 matching bases. Trimming left V 9 bases short and J 10 bases short, with 14 bases between. Germline CDR1 reads KGHDR; CDR2 reads SFDVKD. This CDR3 region has 11 residues. CDR3 in DNA: TGTGCCACCGGGGGGATAGGGAACTACACCTTC. Translation: CATGGIGNYTF.

This rearrangement joins TRBV4-3 to TRBJ2-2; D possibly corresponds to TRBD1 (6 bases). This CDR3 has 16 residues. Germline CDR1 reads LGHNA; CDR2 reads YSLEER. V lost 0 bases, J lost 5 bases, and 13 bases lay in between. DNA of the CDR3: TGCGCCAGCAGCCAAGAGGGCAGGGGTGGAACCGGGGAGCTGTTTTTT. Translated, it gives CASSQEGRGGTGELFF.

The chain combines TRBV28 with TRBJ2-1; maybe TRBD2 (5 bases). Trimming pared 5 bases from V and 8 bases from J, leaving 10 bases between. Germline V lookup: CDR1 MDHEN, CDR2 SYDVKM. This CDR3 is built from 12 residues. The CDR3 DNA reads TGTGCCAGCAGTATCACTAGGGATGAGCAGTTCTTC. This gives the protein CASSITRDEQFF.

The rearrangement uses TRBV5-6 and TRBJ1-4; the D gene is possibly TRBD1 (5 bases). Germline-derived CDR1 and CDR2 are SGHDT and YYEEEE. Trimming pared 3 bases from V and 3 bases from J, leaving 12 bases between. The CDR3 has 15 residues. The CDR3 sequence: CASSSDTRSNEKLFF. For the CDR3, the DNA is TGTGCCAGCAGCTCGGACACCCGGTCTAATGAAAAACTGTTTTTT.

This chain links TRBV30 with TRBJ1-2, with D unresolved. CDR3 size: 12 residues. Trimming took off 1 base at V and 7 bases at J, with 10 bases between the two ends. The germline V gene encodes CDR1 GTSNPN and CDR2 SVGIG (reference sequence). DNA of the CDR3: TGTGCCTGGAGTGGCTGGGAGAGTGGCTACACCTTC. Protein sequence: CAWSGWESGYTF.

The CDR3 loop reads CATSDLRDRWDGKLFF. The CDR3 DNA reads TGTGCCACCAGTGATTTGAGGGACAGGTGGGATGGAAAACTGTTTTTT. The chain recombines TRBV24-1 with TRBJ1-4, with 8 nucleotides matching TRBD1. Looked up from germline, CDR1 is KGHDR and CDR2 is SFDVKD. J lost 10 bases, V lost 0 bases, and 9 bases had no gene match. The CDR3 has 16 residues.

This clone was found once. V usage is TRBV9 and J usage is TRBJ2-7; D perhaps matches TRBD1 (6 bases). Germline CDR1 SGDLS, CDR2 YYNGEE. Trimming stripped 0 bases from V and 4 bases from J, with 11 bases between. This CDR3 is built from 14 residues. CDR3 nucleotides: TGTGCCAGCAGCGTAGGGCAGGGGCAGTACGAGCAGTACTTC. Translating gives CASSVGQGQYEQYF.

The V gene is TRBV5-1, the J gene TRBJ2-7; unclear D gene. Trimming removed 1 base from V and 2 bases from J, with 22 bases in between. Germline CDR1 and CDR2: SGHRS and YFSETQ. CDR3 length: 18 amino acids. CDR3 nucleotide sequence: TGCGCCAGCAGCTTGAATGCGGCGCGTACTCCCATAACCTACGAGCAGTACTTC. Translating it yields CASSLNAARTPITYEQYF.

The chain joins TRBV9 to TRBJ2-2, with D uncertain. V lost 3 bases to trimming and J lost 1 base, with 10 bases between them. The CDR3 runs 15 residues. CDR1 SGDLS and CDR2 YYNGEE come from the germline V gene. Here the CDR3 DNA reads TGTGCCAGCAGCGGAGATTCAAAGAACACCGGGGAGCTGTTTTTT. This translates into CASSGDSKNTGELFF.

The rearrangement links TRBV5-1 to TRBJ2-2; 16 bases match TRBD2. The V and J ends lost 1 base and 3 bases, in that order; junction bases with no gene match: 12. The CDR3 runs to 21 residues. Germline CDR1 and CDR2: SGHRS and YFSETQ. The CDR3 bases are TGCGCCAGCAGCTTGAACATCCCGGGACTAGCGGGAGGGCCGGACACCGGGGAGCTGTTTTTT. Its translation: CASSLNIPGLAGGPDTGELFF.

This clone was seen once. One end of the junction fails to match germline, which may point to a read error. V is TRBV4-1 and J is TRBJ1-3; TRBD1 agrees at 8 bases. Per the germline V gene, CDR1 is MGHRA and CDR2 is YSYEKL. There are 15 residues in the CDR3. DNA of the CDR3: TGCGCCAGCAGTCAAGGACAGGGCGCTGGAAACACCATATATTTT. Its protein is CASSQGQGAGNTIYF.

The chain joins TRBV6-5 to TRBJ2-3; 10 nucleotides match TRBD2. CDR1 is MNHEY, CDR2 SVGAGI, per germline. After removal of 8 bases from V and 7 bases from J, the junction contained 6 bases not matched to a gene. CDR3 length: 13 residues. The CDR3 reads CASGLAESNTQYF. The CDR3 bases are TGTGCCAGCGGACTAGCGGAGAGCAATACGCAGTATTTT.

CDR3 nucleotides: TGTGCCAGCAAGACAGGGGAGGATACGGCTTTCGGGCAGACCCAGTACTTC. This translates into CASKTGEDTAFGQTQYF. The genes are TRBV21-1 and TRBJ2-5; whether TRBD1, the table's D call, matches the DNA was not checked. TRBV21-1 is a listed pseudogene. The CDR3 is 17 amino acids.

This clone was seen only a few times. This chain links TRBV5-4 with TRBJ1-3; the match to TRBD1 covers 9 bases. The J segment lost 0 bases and the V segment lost 3 bases, leaving 4 bases of the junction unmatched. CDR3 length: 16 amino acids. Looked up from germline, CDR1 is SGHNT and CDR2 is YYREEE (reference sequence). CDR3 in amino acids: CASSYTTGGSGNTIYF. The CDR3 DNA reads as TGTGCCAGCAGCTATACGACAGGGGGCTCTGGAAACACCATATATTTT.

The rearrangement uses TRBV5-4 and TRBJ2-3; 10 bases line up with TRBD2. The CDR3 is 17 residues long. The germline V gene has CDR1 SGHNT and CDR2 YYREEE (reference sequence). J gave up 7 bases and V 3 bases, and 14 bases lay outside the gene matches. The CDR3 loop is CASSSGDSGGAPHTQYF. Here the CDR3 DNA reads TGTGCCAGCAGCTCCGGAGACAGCGGGGGGGCCCCACATACGCAGTATTTT.

This clone appeared a few times. The gene calls are TRBV29-1 and TRBJ1-2; perhaps TRBD1 as D (5 bases). From germline, CDR1 is SQVTM and CDR2 ANQGSEA. This CDR3 is 13 amino acids long. Trimming removed 6 bases at V and 3 bases at J, with 14 bases between. The CDR3, as DNA: TGCAGCGTACTCCCCAGGGATCACTATGGCTACACCTTC. Translation gives CSVLPRDHYGYTF.

The V and J genes are TRBV10-3 and TRBJ2-3, with a possible D match to TRBD2 (5 bases). Per germline, CDR1 ENHRY and CDR2 SYGVKD. The V gene lost 4 bases and the J gene lost 3 bases, with 5 bases spanning the gap. This CDR3 region has 12 residues. CDR3 in DNA: TGTGCCATCAGTGGAGGGACAGATACGCAGTATTTT. Its protein is CAISGGTDTQYF.

The J gene is TRBJ1-6, the V gene TRBV28; D is undetermined. The V gene's germline CDR1 is MDHEN and CDR2 SYDVKM. CDR3 length equals 12 residues. Deletions cut 3 bases from V and 16 bases from J, with 13 bases between. The CDR3, as DNA: TGTGCCAGCAGTTTGTATAATTCGGGGCTCCACTTT. It yields the protein CASSLYNSGLHF.

The rearrangement joins TRBV30 to TRBJ1-1, with D perhaps TRBD1 (5 bases). Trimming pared 7 bases from V and 4 bases from J, leaving 16 bases between. This CDR3 contains 13 residues. Germline V lookup: CDR1 GTSNPN, CDR2 SVGIG (reference sequence). CDR3 bases: TGTGCCTTGGGACTTGGAGCCTTCACTGAAGCTTTCTTT. This translates into CALGLGAFTEAFF.

CDR3 DNA sequence: TGTGCCAGTAGTATCGGGACAGTGTATAATTCACCCCTCCACTTT. Translating gives CASSIGTVYNSPLHF. The J gene is TRBJ1-6, the V gene TRBV19; 7 bases match TRBD1. Trimming removed 3 bases from V and 4 bases from J; junction bases left unmatched: 3. The CDR3 is 15 amino acids. Germline CDR1 LNHDA, CDR2 SQIVND (reference sequence).

This chain joins TRBV19 and TRBJ2-7; 9 bases fit TRBD2. After removal of 7 bases from V and 2 bases from J, the junction contained 3 bases not matched to a gene. The CDR3 loop spans 13 amino acids. Germline V lookup: CDR1 LNHDA, CDR2 SQIVND (reference sequence). CDR3 amino acids: CASMASGTYEQYF. The CDR3, as DNA: TGTGCCAGTATGGCTAGCGGGACCTACGAGCAGTACTTC.

The J gene is TRBJ2-3, the V gene TRBV10-3, with 11 bases identical to TRBD1. After removal of 8 bases from V and 3 bases from J, the junction contained 4 bases not matched to a gene. CDR3 length: 14 residues. Germline V CDR1 and CDR2: ENHRY, SYGVKD. CDR3 loop: CAIRDRGTTDTQYF. Here the CDR3 DNA reads TGTGCCATCCGGGACAGGGGGACGACAGATACGCAGTATTTT.

The sample holds many counts of this clone. The V call is TRBV5-4, the J call TRBJ2-1, with 9 bases lining up with TRBD1. CDR3 length: 15 amino acids. Germline-derived CDR1 and CDR2 are SGHNT and YYREEE (reference sequence). After removal of 3 bases from V and 1 base from J, the junction contained 2 bases not matched to a gene. The CDR3 here is CASSSGTGSYNEQFF. The CDR3 DNA sequence: TGTGCCAGCAGCTCAGGGACAGGGTCCTACAATGAGCAGTTCTTC.

The V call is TRBV28, the J call TRBJ2-1; TRBD1 matches 8 bases. Germline assignment: CDR1 MDHEN and CDR2 SYDVKM. This CDR3 region has 16 residues. V dropped 5 bases and J dropped 4; count of bases not matched to a gene: 10. CDR3 loop: CASSTYRGVKYNEQFF. The CDR3 DNA reads as TGTGCCAGCAGTACCTACAGGGGGGTAAAATACAATGAGCAGTTCTTC. The full variable domain, its missing parts supplied by reference TRBV28 and TRBJ2-1, is DVKVTQSSRYLVKRTGEKVFLECVQDMDHENMFWYRQDPGLGLRLIYFSYDVKMKEKGDIPEGYSVSREKKERFSLILESASTNQTSMYLCASSTYRGVKYNEQFFGPGTRLTVL.

The chain links TRBV7-2 to TRBJ2-5; 8 nucleotides agree with TRBD2. Germline CDR1 SGHTA, CDR2 FQGNSA. Trimming at V came to 6 bases and at J to 2 bases, leaving 8 bases not matched to a gene. The CDR3 totals 15 residues. CDR3 amino acids: CASRTRLAQQETQYF. In DNA, the CDR3 is TGTGCCAGCAGAACCCGACTAGCGCAACAAGAGACCCAGTACTTC.

Worth noting for this clone: The sample contains more than one DNA sequence encoding this CDR3. The gene calls are TRBV9 and TRBJ2-1; 9 positions match TRBD2. Germline V gene sequence: CDR1 SGDLS, CDR2 YYNGEE. The CDR3 is 15 amino acids. The J segment lost 7 bases and the V segment lost 0 bases, leaving 5 bases of the junction unmatched. As DNA, the CDR3 is TGTGCCAGCAGCGTAGTGACTAGCGGCCGGAATGAGCAGTTCTTC. It encodes CASSVVTSGRNEQFF.

This chain connects TRBV7-3 to TRBJ2-1; perhaps TRBD1 as D (5 bases). Germline lookup yields CDR1 SGHTA and CDR2 FQGTGA. Trimming left V 2 bases short and J 3 bases short, with 8 bases between. This CDR3 spans 14 amino acids. The CDR3 DNA is TGTGCCAGCAGCTTACAGGGTGACTACAATGAGCAGTTCTTC. Its translation: CASSLQGDYNEQFF.

V gene TRBV5-3 combines with J gene TRBJ1-2; 9 nucleotides align to TRBD1. TRBV5-3 is flagged as an ORF with uncertain function. V shed 2 bases, J shed 3 bases, and the junction held 5 bases outside the gene matches. This CDR3 contains 15 residues. DNA for the CDR3: TGTGCCAGAAGCTTAGCCGGGACAGGGCACTATGGCTACACCTTC. Its protein product is CARSLAGTGHYGYTF.

V is TRBV14 and J is TRBJ2-3; TRBD2 is a possible D gene (6 bases). The CDR3 runs to 17 residues. The germline V gene has CDR1 SGHDN and CDR2 FVKESK. V was shortened by 2 bases and J by 0 bases, with 15 bases between the two germline ends. The CDR3 region has the DNA TGTGCCAGCAGCCAACCCGGGGGTAGGCCTAGCACAGATACGCAGTATTTT. Protein product: CASSQPGGRPSTDTQYF.

V usage is TRBV7-7 and J usage is TRBJ2-1, with 8 bases that match TRBD2. Trimming took 5 bases from V and 3 from J; bases not matched to a gene: 6. The germline gives CDR1 SSHAT, CDR2 FNYEAQ (reference sequence). CDR3 length equals 15 residues. CDR3 loop: CASSPERGGYNEQFF. CDR3 nucleotide sequence: TGTGCCAGCAGCCCGGAACGGGGGGGCTACAATGAGCAGTTCTTC.

This clone turned up a few times. The chain combines TRBV7-2 with TRBJ2-7, with 8 bases aligning to TRBD2. Germline lookup yields CDR1 SGHTA and CDR2 FQGNSA. Losses at the gene ends were 5 bases for V and 2 bases for J; bases not matched to a gene: 8. The CDR3 covers 15 residues. The DNA for the CDR3 is TGTGCCAGCAGCCCGCAAACTAGCGGCCCCTACGAGCAGTACTTC. Translating it yields CASSPQTSGPYEQYF.